This T cell receptor (beta chain) stems from a study of cytomegalovirus exposure and HLA in healthy donors. The 120-subject validation cohort, separate from the approximately 660-subject first cohort, included the donors. About this clone: Antigen: not known.

Germline values: CDR1 KGHSH, CDR2 LQKENI. This CDR3 has 15 amino acids. J gave up 0 bases and V 4 bases, and 4 bases lay outside the gene matches. Using immunoSEQ multiplex PCR, the repertoire was profiled, and TCRdb retains in-frame clones only, with some absent. The sample lists about 120,000 clones; 70% to 90% were seen once. Notes on the study in general: Overall, around 150 TCR beta chains were annotated as cytomegalovirus-associated. High sensitivity and specificity were reportedly achieved when the classifier diagnosed cytomegalovirus status.

The TCR originated in a man younger than 30 in good health and CMV-seronegative. V usage is TRBV18 and J usage is TRBJ2-3; TRBD1 aligns across 7 bases. The material sequenced was PBMCs. The CDR3 region is CASSRQGQSTDTQYF. The CDR3 region has the DNA TGTGCCAGCTCACGACAGGGTCAAAGCACAGATACGCAGTATTTT.